This T cell receptor (beta chain) was identified in a study of blood T cell repertoires in COVID-19. CDR1 SNHLY and CDR2 FYNNEI come from the germline V gene. The junction had 2 bases not matched to a gene; V was cut back by 4 bases and J by 1 base. The CDR3 sequence is 14 residues long. Only in-frame clones appear in the TCRdb table, and some are missing; sequencing was by immunoSEQ multiplex PCR. Of around 250,000 clones listed, approximately 83% are singletons. A single count supports this clone. This TCR was recovered from a middle-aged man who had recovered from COVID-19. Sequenced sample: PBMCs or T cells enriched from blood (not recorded which). The chain links TRBV2 to TRBJ2-7, with 9 bases lining up with TRBD1. The DNA for the CDR3 is TGTGCCAGCAGTGTCGGGACAGGGTCCTACGAGCAGTACTTC. This translates into CASSVGTGSYEQYF.